The 23 T cell receptor beta chains given below trace back to one sample, sequenced in a study of T-cell reconstitution after alpha-beta-depleted transplantation in children. For TCRbeta, the library was prepared with unique molecular identifiers. TCRdb reprocessed the PCR reads via MiXCR and lists one record per CDR3 protein. The sample shows about 510,000 distinct CDR3 sequences, approximately 10% of them seen only once. Material: PBMCs, mostly from graft donor cells, obtained 180 days after TCRalphabeta/CD19-depleted stem cell transplant. The receptors come from a female patient between 2 and 15 years old who had a stem cell transplant for aplastic anemia, so the T cells may come from the graft donor.

The chain joins TRBV25-1 to TRBJ2-7; 8 bases agree with TRBD1. Germline V CDR1 and CDR2: MGHDK, SYGVNS. V dropped 10 bases and J dropped 3; count of bases not matched to a gene: 11. The CDR3 is made up of 14 amino acids. The CDR3 region has the DNA TGTGCCACCCCGGGCAGGGGGCTGCACTACGAGCAGTACGTC. Its translation: CATPGRGLHYEQYV.

The chain couples TRBV5-1 to TRBJ2-4, with D unclear. V lost 0 bases and J lost 5, with 15 bases in between. Germline CDR1 reads SGHRS; CDR2 reads YFSETQ. The CDR3 runs 16 residues. The chain's CDR3 is CASSLAPPTAQNIQYF. CDR3 sequence (DNA): TGCGCCAGCAGCTTGGCACCTCCAACCGCTCAAAACATTCAGTACTTC. The whole variable domain, remainder taken from reference TRBV5-1 and TRBJ2-4, is KAGVTQTPRYLIKTRGQQVTLSCSPISGHRSVSWYQQTPGQGLQFLFEYFSETQRNKGNFPGRFSGRQFSNSRSEMNVSTLELGDSALYLCASSLAPPTAQNIQYFGAGTRLSVL.

This clonotype came up a few times. CDR3 in DNA: TGCGCCAGCAGCACAAGGACTAGCGGAAGGGATGAGCAGTTCTTC. Its translation: CASSTRTSGRDEQFF. The rearrangement uses TRBV5-1 and TRBJ2-1, with 10 nucleotides matching TRBD2. This CDR3 contains 15 residues. V trimming: 4 bases; J trimming: 8 bases; junction bases outside the gene matches: 9. CDR1 and CDR2 (germline): SGHRS, YFSETQ.

This clonotype was observed a few times. The gene calls are TRBV20-1 and TRBJ1-1; a weak D match, TRBD1 (6 bases). The CDR3 contains 13 residues. CDR1 and CDR2 (germline): DFQATT, SNEGSKA (reference sequence). Trimming shortened V by 2 bases and J by 7 bases, and 14 bases separated the two germline ends. In DNA, the CDR3 is TGCAGTGCTAGAAAGGACAGTGGGAGTGAAGCTTTCTTT. As protein: CSARKDSGSEAFF.

This clonotype was detected only a few times. V and J are TRBV28 and TRBJ2-6; 7 bases are shared with TRBD1. This CDR3 region has 21 residues. Germline trimming cut 5 bases from V and 1 base from J; bases unmatched to any gene: 20. CDR1 and CDR2 from the germline V gene are MDHEN and SYDVKM. CDR3 bases: TGTGCCAGCAGTCCATATCCCTCTTACACAGGGGCAATTTCTGGGGCCAACGTCCTGACTTTC. Its protein product is CASSPYPSYTGAISGANVLTF.

The gene calls are TRBV12-3 or TRBV12-4 and TRBJ1-2; no clear D. The CDR3 sequence is 13 residues long. V lost 6 bases to trimming and J lost 2 bases, with 10 bases between them. This CDR3 is CASSFTRNYGYTF. The CDR3 DNA reads as TGTGCCAGCAGCTTCACACGGAACTATGGCTACACCTTC.

Only a few counts were recorded for this clonotype. The gene calls are TRBV6-1 and TRBJ2-7; 8 bases map to TRBD1. CDR1 and CDR2 (germline): MNHNS, SASEGT. Unmatched junction bases numbered 12, after V lost 6 bases and J lost 5 bases. The CDR3 consists of 15 residues. CDR3 nucleotide sequence: TGTGCCAGCAGCACAGGGGGGTTTTTGGTCAACGAGCAGTACGTC. Translated, it gives CASSTGGFLVNEQYV.

There are many counts of this clonotype. The chain joins TRBV5-1 to TRBJ2-1; either TRBD1 or TRBD2 may supply D (6 bases each). This CDR3 has 17 amino acids. Trimming stripped 5 bases from V and 4 bases from J, with 22 bases between. CDR1 and CDR2 (germline): SGHRS, YFSETQ. The DNA for the CDR3 is TGCGCCAGCAGGTCGGGATTGCGGGGACAATTTTACAATGAGCAGTTCTTC. Translated, it gives CASRSGLRGQFYNEQFF.

The chain employs TRBV28 and TRBJ1-5; a weak D match, TRBD1 (5 bases). Trimming stripped 2 bases from V and 2 bases from J, with 10 bases between. Germline loops: CDR1 MDHEN, CDR2 SYDVKM. The CDR3 runs 15 residues. CDR3 protein: CASSLPGMGNQPQHF. Here the CDR3 DNA reads TGTGCCAGCAGTTTACCAGGGATGGGCAATCAGCCCCAGCATTTT.

This sequence joins TRBV11-3 and TRBJ2-1; D ambiguous. The CDR3 totals 13 residues. V was cut by 1 base and J by 9 bases, with 10 bases left in between. The germline gives CDR1 SGHNT, CDR2 YENEEA. The CDR3 is CASSLVRSTEQFF. DNA for the CDR3: TGTGCCAGCAGCTTAGTAAGGTCTACTGAGCAGTTCTTC. Together with reference TRBV11-3 and TRBJ2-1, the CDR3 gives the full variable domain: EAGVVQSPRYKIIEKKQPVAFWCNPISGHNTLYWYLQNLGQGPELLIRYENEEAVDDSQLPKDRFSAERLKGVDSTLKIQPAELGDSAVYLCASSLVRSTEQFFGPGTRLTVL.

There are a few counts of this clonotype. The J gene is TRBJ1-4, the V gene TRBV7-2; 7 positions match TRBD1. The CDR3 is made up of 14 amino acids. Trimming took 3 bases from V and 11 from J; bases not matched to a gene: 9. The germline CDR1 and CDR2 sequences are SGHTA and FQGNSA. The CDR3 is CASSFRTTGTKLFF. CDR3 DNA sequence: TGTGCCAGCAGCTTCCGAACGACAGGGACGAAACTGTTTTTT. Variable domain in full (rest from reference TRBV7-2 and TRBJ1-4): GAGVSQSPSNKVTEKGKDVELRCDPISGHTALYWYRQSLGQGLEFLIYFQGNSAPDKSGLPSDRFSAERTGGSVSTLTIQRTQQEDSAVYLCASSFRTTGTKLFFGSGTQLSVL.

The chain couples TRBV5-1 to TRBJ2-1; either TRBD1 or TRBD2 may fit D (6 bases each). The CDR3 spans 19 residues. The V gene's germline CDR1 is SGHRS and CDR2 YFSETQ. V was trimmed by 4 bases and J by 1 base, leaving 24 bases between them. CDR3 nucleotide sequence: TGCGCCAGCAGCCTGTTAACCCTGCGCTCGGGGGCTTCCTACAATGAGCAGTTCTTC. This translates into CASSLLTLRSGASYNEQFF.

This chain links TRBV11-2 with TRBJ2-6; TRBD1 agrees at 7 bases. Looked up from germline, CDR1 is SGHAT and CDR2 is FQNNGV. J was trimmed by 1 base and V by 0 bases; bases with no gene match: 21. CDR3 size: 23 residues. The CDR3 reads CASSLEFGLTGPMTPSGANVLTF. CDR3 bases: TGTGCCAGCAGCTTAGAATTTGGCCTGACAGGGCCAATGACCCCTTCTGGGGCCAACGTCCTGACTTTC.

There are a few counts of this clonotype. This chain links TRBV11-2 with TRBJ1-2; no firm D call. Trimming took off 1 base at V and 4 bases at J, with 22 bases between the two ends. CDR3 length equals 18 residues. Germline CDR1 and CDR2: SGHAT and FQNNGV. DNA of the CDR3: TGTGCCAGCAGCTTAGTCCTCCTCGGCACGCCACGGGGCTATGGCTACACCTTC. This encodes CASSLVLLGTPRGYGYTF.

J is TRBJ2-2 and V is TRBV7-8; tentative D call: TRBD1 (6 bases). The CDR3 contains 17 residues. CDR1 is SGHVS, CDR2 FQNEAQ, per germline. Trimming pared 1 base from V and 4 bases from J, leaving 16 bases between. The CDR3 DNA reads as TGTGCCAGCAGCTTAGTCTGGCACAGGGATTCCACCGGGGAGCTGTTTTTT. It encodes CASSLVWHRDSTGELFF.

The rearrangement uses TRBV10-3 and TRBJ2-5; 13 nucleotides line up with TRBD2. Germline CDR1 ENHRY, CDR2 SYGVKD. The J segment lost 5 bases and the V segment lost 3 bases, leaving 6 bases of the junction unmatched. This CDR3 region has 16 residues. DNA of the CDR3: TGTGCCATCAGTGAAAGACTAGCGGGAGGAGTGGAGACCCAGTACTTC. It yields the protein CAISERLAGGVETQYF.

This clonotype was counted a few times. The V and J genes are TRBV6-1 and TRBJ2-1, with TRBD1 as a possible D gene (5 bases). This CDR3 has 13 residues. Germline CDR1 is MNHNS and CDR2 is SASEGT. Trimming took 5 bases from V and 12 from J, leaving 17 bases between them. CDR3 sequence reads: CASSLTLPQGQFF. CDR3 nucleotides: TGTGCCAGCAGTCTTACCTTGCCGCAGGGGCAGTTCTTC.

The genes are TRBV28 and TRBJ2-1, with a tentative D call TRBD2 (5 bases). Trimming stripped 1 base from V and 1 base from J, with 11 bases between. Germline CDR1 reads MDHEN; CDR2 reads SYDVKM. The length of the CDR3 is 16 residues. Here the CDR3 reads CASSLLGGSSYNEQFF. As DNA, the CDR3 is TGTGCCAGCAGTTTATTAGGCGGGTCTTCCTACAATGAGCAGTTCTTC.

The V call is TRBV6-2 or TRBV6-3, the J call TRBJ2-5; 12 nucleotides match TRBD2. CDR3 length: 20 amino acids. Losses at the gene ends were 5 bases for V and 0 bases for J; bases not matched to a gene: 16. In germline, CDR1 is MNHEY, CDR2 SVGEGT. The CDR3 here is CASSLRFPSGRGTYQETQYF. CDR3 nucleotides: TGTGCCAGCAGTCTTAGATTTCCTAGCGGGAGGGGGACATACCAAGAGACCCAGTACTTC.

The chain has TRBV18 and TRBJ1-5, with D possibly matching TRBD1 (6 bases). The CDR3 covers 15 residues. The germline gives CDR1 KGHSH, CDR2 LQKENI. V dropped 1 base and J dropped 4 bases, with 11 bases sitting between them. This CDR3 reads CASSPQKGGNQPQHF. For the CDR3, the DNA is TGTGCCAGCTCACCACAAAAGGGGGGGAATCAGCCCCAGCATTTT.

This clonotype came up a few times. The CDR3 DNA follows: TGTGCCAGCTCACCACGGGGCGTAGACTATGGCTACACCTTC. As protein: CASSPRGVDYGYTF. The chain is built from TRBV18 and TRBJ1-2, with D possibly TRBD1 on 5 matching bases. V lost 1 base, J lost 3 bases, and 9 bases lay in between. This CDR3 is built from 14 residues. Germline-derived CDR1 and CDR2 are KGHSH and LQKENI.

A few counts support this clonotype. V gene TRBV5-6 combines with J gene TRBJ2-1; 10 nucleotides agree with TRBD2. The V gene's germline CDR1 is SGHDT and CDR2 YYEEEE. The V and J ends lost 0 bases and 7 bases, in that order; junction bases with no gene match: 10. The CDR3 consists of 17 residues. The CDR3 loop reads CASSLAGIAGGRNEQFF. In DNA form, the CDR3 reads TGTGCCAGCAGCTTGGCGGGGATAGCGGGAGGTAGGAATGAGCAGTTCTTC.

The J gene is TRBJ2-1, the V gene TRBV7-2; no reliable D call. CDR1 and CDR2 (germline): SGHTA, FQGNSA. Trimming left V 5 bases short and J 3 bases short, with 14 bases between. The length of the CDR3 is 15 residues. CDR3 in amino acids: CASSVLRADYNEQFF. The CDR3 DNA sequence: TGTGCCAGCAGCGTACTCCGGGCGGACTACAATGAGCAGTTCTTC.